This T cell receptor (beta chain) was observed in a study of cytomegalovirus exposure and HLA in healthy donors. The PCR was carried out with 60 Vbeta primers and 13 Jbeta primers. Libraries were prepared by immunoSEQ multiplex PCR; TCRdb keeps only in-frame clonotypes and omits some of them. The table lists 100,000 to 120,000 clones, roughly 71% of them singletons, with over 6.5% in the top ten. Trimming stripped 1 base from V and 6 bases from J, with 20 bases between. Looked up from germline, CDR1 is SGHRS and CDR2 is YFSETQ. CDR3 length equals 16 residues. This clonotype was sampled from a man aged 18 to 35 in good health and CMV-seropositive. V and J are TRBV5-1 and TRBJ2-7, with D possibly TRBD2 on 6 matching bases. The sample was PBMCs. The CDR3 region is CASSLRRGTTYGEQYF. In nucleotides, the CDR3 is TGCGCCAGCAGCTTGCGGCGGGGTACCACCTACGGCGAGCAGTACTTC. Based on the CDR3 plus reference TRBV5-1 and TRBJ2-7, the full variable domain is KAGVTQTPRYLIKTRGQQVTLSCSPISGHRSVSWYQQTPGQGLQFLFEYFSETQRNKGNFPGRFSGRQFSNSRSEMNVSTLELGDSALYLCASSLRRGTTYGEQYFGPGTRLTVT.